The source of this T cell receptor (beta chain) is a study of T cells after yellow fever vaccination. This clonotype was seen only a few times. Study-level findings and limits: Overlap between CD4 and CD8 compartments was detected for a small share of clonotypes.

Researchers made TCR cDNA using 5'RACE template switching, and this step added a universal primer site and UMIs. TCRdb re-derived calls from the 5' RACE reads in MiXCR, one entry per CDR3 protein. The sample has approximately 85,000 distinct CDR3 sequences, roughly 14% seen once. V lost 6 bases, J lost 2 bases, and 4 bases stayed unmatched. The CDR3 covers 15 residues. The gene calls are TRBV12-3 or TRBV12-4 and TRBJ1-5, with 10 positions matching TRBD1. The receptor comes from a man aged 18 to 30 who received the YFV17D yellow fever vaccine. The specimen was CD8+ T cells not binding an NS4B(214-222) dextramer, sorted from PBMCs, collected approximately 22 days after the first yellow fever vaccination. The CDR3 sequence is CASRDRGYGNQPQHF. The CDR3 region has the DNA TGTGCCAGCAGGGACAGGGGGTATGGCAATCAGCCCCAGCATTTT.